These 3 T cell receptor beta chains share one sample of origin, sequenced in a study of neurological immune-mediated disorders. TCRdb itself ran the 5' RACE reads through MiXCR, one entry per CDR3 protein. The sample includes roughly 100,000 distinct CDR3 sequences, roughly 4% of them seen just once. The sequenced material came from PBMCs. These receptors came from a woman aged 18-29 years with multiple sclerosis.

This clonotype was seen ten or more times. The rearrangement joins TRBV7-2 to TRBJ1-1; weak D call: TRBD1 (6 bases). The CDR3 length is 15 residues. Germline-derived CDR1 and CDR2 are SGHTA and FQGNSA. The V and J ends lost 3 bases and 1 base respectively, with 12 bases between them. The CDR3 region is CASSFYRVGNTEAFF. CDR3 DNA sequence: TGTGCCAGCAGCTTCTACAGGGTGGGGAACACTGAAGCTTTCTTT.

This clonotype has a count of ten or more. The gene calls are TRBV27 and TRBJ2-3; TRBD1 or TRBD2 may be the D gene (5 bases each). The CDR3 consists of 17 residues. V lost 7 bases to trimming and J lost 2 bases, with 22 bases between them. Germline V gives CDR1 MNHEY, CDR2 SMNVEV (reference sequence). The DNA of the CDR3 is TGTGCCAGCATCCCTTCTGTCGAGGGGCGACCCACAGATACGCAGTATTTT. Translated: CASIPSVEGRPTDTQYF.

This clonotype was seen many times. The rearrangement links TRBV29-1 to TRBJ2-5; the D gene is possibly TRBD1 (6 bases). The CDR3 is 16 amino acids. V was trimmed by 4 bases and J by 4 bases, leaving 22 bases between them. In germline, CDR1 is SQVTM, CDR2 ANQGSEA. CDR3 loop: CSVGGYGTRARETQYF. The CDR3 DNA reads as TGCAGCGTTGGGGGGTATGGGACACGGGCGCGAGAGACCCAGTACTTC.